Listed here are 7 T cell receptor beta chains from one sample, sequenced in a study of early T cells in non-severe SARS-CoV-2 infection. TCRdb passed the 5' RACE reads through MiXCR, listing each CDR3 protein once. The sample has fewer than 110,000 distinct CDR3 sequences, roughly 11% seen once. Sequenced material: whole blood. The receptor source for this set is an adult who was a healthcare worker with PCR-confirmed SARS-CoV-2 infection or an uninfected control (not recorded which).

This clonotype was counted a few times. The V and J genes are TRBV12-3 or TRBV12-4 and TRBJ2-5, with D possibly TRBD1 on 6 matching bases. V lost 6 bases to trimming and J lost 4 bases, with 15 bases between them. There are 14 residues in the CDR3. The DNA of the CDR3 is TGTGCCAGCAGACACACCGGGACATTAGAGACCCAGTACTTC. Amino acid sequence: CASRHTGTLETQYF.

This clonotype came up many times. The V gene is TRBV5-1, the J gene TRBJ2-7; 9 bases fit TRBD1. CDR1 is SGHRS, CDR2 YFSETQ, per germline. The CDR3 is made up of 16 amino acids. V lost 0 bases to trimming and J lost 6 bases; unmatched junction nucleotides: 10. Written as DNA, the CDR3 is TGCGCCAGCAGCTTGGTCAAGGGGACAGGGACCCTCGAGCAGTACTTC. Translation gives CASSLVKGTGTLEQYF.

The sample holds many counts of this clonotype. V usage is TRBV24-1 and J usage is TRBJ2-4; 9 bases align to TRBD2. V shed 2 bases and J 2 bases; nucleotides not matched to a gene: 3. This CDR3 has 16 residues. CDR1 is KGHDR and CDR2 is SFDVKD in the germline V gene. CDR3 sequence reads: CATSDWREGPKNIQYF. For the CDR3, the DNA is TGTGCCACCAGTGATTGGCGGGAGGGGCCCAAAAACATTCAGTACTTC.

This chain uses TRBV11-2 with TRBJ2-6, with 8 bases fitting TRBD1. Germline CDR1 and CDR2: SGHAT and FQNNGV. After removal of 0 bases from V and 4 bases from J, the junction contained 8 bases not matched to a gene. This CDR3 spans 18 amino acids. CDR3 region: CASSLDLWTGPGANVLTF. The CDR3 nucleotides read TGTGCCAGCAGCTTAGATCTTTGGACAGGGCCCGGGGCCAACGTCCTGACTTTC.

This clonotype was seen ten or more times. V is TRBV5-8 and J is TRBJ2-2; D is unresolved. The V end lost 1 base, the J end lost 0 bases, and 7 bases lay between the germline ends. CDR1 is SGHTS and CDR2 is YDEGEE in the germline V gene. The CDR3 consists of 15 residues. The CDR3 DNA reads TGTGCCAGCAGCTTGAGCCTCGCGAACACCGGGGAGCTGTTTTTT. Protein sequence: CASSLSLANTGELFF. The full variable domain, rest sourced from reference TRBV5-8 and TRBJ2-2, is EAGVTQSPTHLIKTRGQQATLRCSPISGHTSVYWYQQALGLGLQFLLWYDEGEERNRGNFPPRFSGRQFPNYSSELNVNALELEDSALYLCASSLSLANTGELFFGEGSRLTVL.

V is TRBV9 and J is TRBJ1-6, with D possibly matching TRBD1 (5 bases). Germline V CDR1 and CDR2: SGDLS, YYNGEE. Trimming shortened V by 3 bases and J by 9 bases, and 7 bases separated the two germline ends. This CDR3 contains 12 residues. The CDR3 DNA sequence: TGTGCCAGCAGCGCAGGGAGTTCACCCCTCCACTTT. It is translated as CASSAGSSPLHF.

The chain is built from TRBV12-3 or TRBV12-4 and TRBJ2-7, with TRBD2 matching 9 bases. The CDR3 runs to 14 residues. V gave up 3 bases and J gave up 6 bases; unmatched junction bases: 6. For the CDR3, the DNA is TGTGCCAGCAGTTTTGGCGGGAGGGCCGCCGAGCAGTACTTC. Protein: CASSFGGRAAEQYF.